Below, 9 T cell receptor beta chains from the same sample are listed, as sequenced in a study of shared clonotypes between healthy human individuals. The method was immunoSEQ multiplex PCR; TCRdb's version includes in-frame clones alone and lacks a portion of them. The profile covers 2 million to 2.5 million clones, with 90% to 96% appearing a single time and around 0.13% taken by the ten largest. The sequenced sample consisted of naive CD4+ T cells sorted from blood. Subset indicated: CD45RA+ positively selected. Source of these receptors: a young man in good health.

The chain recombines TRBV4-1 with TRBJ2-1; D gene uncertain. The V end lost 0 bases, the J end lost 4 bases, and 10 bases lay between the germline ends. The CDR3 contains 15 residues. In germline, CDR1 is MGHRA, CDR2 YSYEKL. As DNA, the CDR3 is TGCGCCAGCAGCCAAGAGCAGGTAGGATACAATGAGCAGTTCTTC. Protein product: CASSQEQVGYNEQFF.

The chain has TRBV28 and TRBJ1-2; 7 nucleotides line up with TRBD1. CDR1 and CDR2 (germline): MDHEN, SYDVKM. V shed 7 bases and J 8 bases; nucleotides not matched to a gene: 10. This CDR3 has 13 residues. CDR3 protein: CASKIRQGGGYTF. CDR3 in DNA: TGTGCCAGCAAAATTCGACAGGGAGGGGGCTACACCTTC.

V and J are TRBV10-3 and TRBJ2-7; D tentatively reads TRBD1 or TRBD2 (5 bases each). This CDR3 contains 15 residues. Germline CDR1 reads ENHRY; CDR2 reads SYGVKD. The V gene lost 7 bases and the J gene lost 0 bases, with 16 bases spanning the gap. CDR3: CAITPGDGNSYEQYF. CDR3 bases: TGTGCCATCACCCCCGGGGACGGAAACTCCTACGAGCAGTACTTC.

About this clone: Different DNA sequences within this sample yield the same CDR3. V is TRBV6-5 and J is TRBJ2-5, with 8 bases fitting TRBD1. V lost 6 bases, J lost 2 bases, and 2 bases stayed unmatched. CDR1 is MNHEY and CDR2 is SVGAGI in the germline V gene. The CDR3 is made up of 13 amino acids. CDR3 sequence: CASSRDRQETQYF. CDR3 sequence (DNA): TGTGCCAGCAGCCGGGACAGGCAAGAGACCCAGTACTTC.

Remarks on this clone: This sample includes further DNA sequences coding for the same CDR3. The chain carries TRBV5-1 and TRBJ2-7; D is possibly TRBD2 (7 bases). Looked up from germline, CDR1 is SGHRS and CDR2 is YFSETQ. V was trimmed by 0 bases and J by 2 bases, leaving 9 bases between them. The CDR3 consists of 14 residues. The CDR3 here is CASSLDGGPYEQYF. Here the CDR3 DNA reads TGCGCCAGCAGCTTGGACGGGGGGCCCTACGAGCAGTACTTC.

CDR3: CAFRGLTRRSETQYF. In DNA form, the CDR3 reads TGTGCCTTCCGCGGACTAACGAGGAGGTCGGAGACCCAGTACTTC. V gene TRBV30 combines with J gene TRBJ2-5, with D tentatively TRBD2 (6 bases). Trimming left V 7 bases short and J 5 bases short, with 23 bases between. Per germline, CDR1 GTSNPN and CDR2 SVGIG (reference sequence). This CDR3 region has 15 residues.

The chain carries TRBV18 and TRBJ2-3, with 8 positions matching TRBD1. This CDR3 is built from 18 residues. Germline CDR1 KGHSH, CDR2 LQKENI. V trimming: 3 bases; J trimming: 6 bases; junction bases outside the gene matches: 17. The CDR3 is CASSPIRKPGGFSDTQYF. In DNA form, the CDR3 reads TGTGCCAGCTCACCGATTCGCAAGCCAGGGGGCTTTTCTGATACGCAGTATTTT.

V gene TRBV5-4 combines with J gene TRBJ2-7; possible D gene TRBD1, 5 bases. Germline CDR1 is SGHNT and CDR2 is YYREEE (reference sequence). With 4 bases removed from V and 6 bases from J, the gap between germline ends came to 17 bases. This CDR3 is built from 14 residues. The CDR3 reads CASSHGALRSEQYF. As DNA, the CDR3 is TGTGCCAGCAGCCATGGGGCCCTGAGAAGCGAGCAGTACTTC.

This chain connects TRBV11-2 to TRBJ1-6; D is unclear. V was clipped by 3 bases and J by 6 bases, with 9 bases between them. Germline V gene data show CDR1 as SGHAT and CDR2 as FQNNGV. There are 14 residues in the CDR3. The CDR3 DNA sequence: TGTGCCAGCAGCTTGCATGAACGTAATTCACCCCTCCACTTT. It yields the protein CASSLHERNSPLHF.